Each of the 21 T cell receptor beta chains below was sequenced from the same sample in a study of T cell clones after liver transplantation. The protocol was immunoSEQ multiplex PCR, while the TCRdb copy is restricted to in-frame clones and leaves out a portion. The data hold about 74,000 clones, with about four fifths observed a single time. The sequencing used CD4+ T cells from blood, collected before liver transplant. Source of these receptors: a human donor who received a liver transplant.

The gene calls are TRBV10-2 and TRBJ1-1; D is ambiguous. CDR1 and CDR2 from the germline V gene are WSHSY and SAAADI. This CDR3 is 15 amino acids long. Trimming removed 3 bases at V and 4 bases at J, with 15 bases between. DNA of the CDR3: TGCGCCAGCAGTGATCCGGCAGGAAGGGCCACTGAAGCTTTCTTT. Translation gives CASSDPAGRATEAFF.

CDR3 in amino acids: CASSAGRREAEAFF. In nucleotides, the CDR3 is TGTGCCAGCAGCGCAGGACGGAGGGAGGCTGAAGCTTTCTTT. The chain combines TRBV7-8 with TRBJ1-1, with D hard to call. Trimming left V 5 bases short and J 6 bases short, with 16 bases between. Germline CDR1 SGHVS, CDR2 FQNEAQ. The length of the CDR3 is 14 residues. The entire variable domain, with the rest obtained from reference TRBV7-8 and TRBJ1-1, is as follows: GAGVSQSPRYKVAKRGQDVALRCDPISGHVSLFWYQQALGQGPEFLTYFQNEAQLDKSGLPSDRFFAERPEGSVSTLKIQRTQQEDSAVYLCASSAGRREAEAFFGQGTRLTVV.

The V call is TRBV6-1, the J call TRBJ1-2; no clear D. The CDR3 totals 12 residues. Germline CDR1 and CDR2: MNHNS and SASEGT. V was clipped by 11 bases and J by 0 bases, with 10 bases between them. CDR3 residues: CASRSANYGYTF. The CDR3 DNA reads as TGTGCCTCCCGGTCGGCTAACTATGGCTACACCTTC.

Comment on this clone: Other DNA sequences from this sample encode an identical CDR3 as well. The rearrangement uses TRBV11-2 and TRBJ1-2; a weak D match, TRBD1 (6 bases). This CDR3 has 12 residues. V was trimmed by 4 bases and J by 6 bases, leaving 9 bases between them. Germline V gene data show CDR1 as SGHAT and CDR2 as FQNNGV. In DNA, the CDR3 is TGTGCCAGCAGCTGGGGGGGCAATGGCTACACCTTC. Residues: CASSWGGNGYTF.

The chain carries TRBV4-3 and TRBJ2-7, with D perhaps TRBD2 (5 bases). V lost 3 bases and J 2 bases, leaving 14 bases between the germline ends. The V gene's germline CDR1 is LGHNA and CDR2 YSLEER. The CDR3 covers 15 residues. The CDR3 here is CASSHAAASTYEQYF. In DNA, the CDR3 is TGCGCCAGCAGCCACGCAGCGGCTTCCACCTACGAGCAGTACTTC.

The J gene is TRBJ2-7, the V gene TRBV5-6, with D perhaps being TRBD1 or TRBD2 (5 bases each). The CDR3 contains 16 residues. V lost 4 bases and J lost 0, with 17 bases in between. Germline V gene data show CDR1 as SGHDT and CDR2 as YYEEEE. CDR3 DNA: TGTGCCAGCAGCCGTACTGGGACGGAGAGCTCCTACGAGCAGTACTTC. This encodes CASSRTGTESSYEQYF. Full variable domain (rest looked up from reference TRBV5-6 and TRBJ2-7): DAGVTQSPTHLIKTRGQQVTLRCSPKSGHDTVSWYQQALGQGPQFIFQYYEEEERQRGNFPDRFSGHQFPNYSSELNVNALLLGDSALYLCASSRTGTESSYEQYFGPGTRLTVT.

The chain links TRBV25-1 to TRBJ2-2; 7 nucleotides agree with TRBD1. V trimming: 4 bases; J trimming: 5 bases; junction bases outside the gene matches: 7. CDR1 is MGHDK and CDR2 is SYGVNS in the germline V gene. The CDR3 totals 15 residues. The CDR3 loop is CASSGRTGRTGELFF. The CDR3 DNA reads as TGTGCCAGCAGTGGTAGGACAGGTAGAACCGGGGAGCTGTTTTTT.

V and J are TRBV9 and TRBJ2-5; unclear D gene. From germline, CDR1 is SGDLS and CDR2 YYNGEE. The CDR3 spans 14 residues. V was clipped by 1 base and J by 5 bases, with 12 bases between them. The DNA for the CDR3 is TGTGCCAGCAGCGTAAGGGCCGATCGGGAGACCCAGTACTTC. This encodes CASSVRADRETQYF.

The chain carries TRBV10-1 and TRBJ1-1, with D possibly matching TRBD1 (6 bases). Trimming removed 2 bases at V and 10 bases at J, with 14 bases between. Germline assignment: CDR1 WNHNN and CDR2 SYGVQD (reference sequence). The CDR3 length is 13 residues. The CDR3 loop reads CASSEQGTKGAFF. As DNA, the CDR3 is TGCGCCAGCAGTGAGCAGGGGACGAAGGGAGCTTTCTTT.

The chain's CDR3 is CATSREVGPQHF. The DNA of the CDR3 is TGTGCCACCAGCAGAGAAGTCGGTCCCCAGCATTTT. The gene calls are TRBV15 and TRBJ1-5; D unresolved. The germline CDR1 and CDR2 sequences are LNHNV and YYDKDF (reference sequence). Trimming removed 0 bases from V and 10 bases from J, with 7 bases in between. The CDR3 runs 12 residues.

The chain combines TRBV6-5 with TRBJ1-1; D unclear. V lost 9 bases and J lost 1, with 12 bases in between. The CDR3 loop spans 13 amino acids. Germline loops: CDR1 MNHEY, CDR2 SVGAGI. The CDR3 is CASNQRRNTEAFF. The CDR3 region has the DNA TGTGCCAGTAACCAGAGGAGGAACACTGAAGCTTTCTTT.

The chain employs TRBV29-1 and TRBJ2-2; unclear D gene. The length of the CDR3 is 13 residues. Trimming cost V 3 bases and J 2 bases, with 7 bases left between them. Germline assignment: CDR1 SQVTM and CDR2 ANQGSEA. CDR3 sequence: CSVDGVNTGELFF. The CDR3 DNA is TGCAGCGTTGATGGAGTCAACACCGGGGAGCTGTTTTTT.

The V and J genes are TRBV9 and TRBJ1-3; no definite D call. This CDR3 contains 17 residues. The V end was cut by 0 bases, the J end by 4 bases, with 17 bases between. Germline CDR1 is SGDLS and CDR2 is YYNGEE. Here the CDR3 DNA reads TGTGCCAGCAGCGTAGAGGAAATTCGGGTTTCCGGAAACACCATATATTTT. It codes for CASSVEEIRVSGNTIYF.

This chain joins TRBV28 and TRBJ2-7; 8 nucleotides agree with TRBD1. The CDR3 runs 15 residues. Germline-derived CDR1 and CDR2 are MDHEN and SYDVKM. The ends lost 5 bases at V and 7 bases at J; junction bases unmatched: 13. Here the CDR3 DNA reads TGTGCCAGCAGTGTCGGACAGGGCCCCATGAGGGAGCAGTACTTC. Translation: CASSVGQGPMREQYF.

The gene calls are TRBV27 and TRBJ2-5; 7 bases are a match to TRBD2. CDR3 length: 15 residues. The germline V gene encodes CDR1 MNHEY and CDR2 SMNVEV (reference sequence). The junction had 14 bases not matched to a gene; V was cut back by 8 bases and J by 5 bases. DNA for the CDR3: TGTGCCAGCGGACCTTGGCGGGGGATGGCGGAGACCCAGTACTTC. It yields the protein CASGPWRGMAETQYF.

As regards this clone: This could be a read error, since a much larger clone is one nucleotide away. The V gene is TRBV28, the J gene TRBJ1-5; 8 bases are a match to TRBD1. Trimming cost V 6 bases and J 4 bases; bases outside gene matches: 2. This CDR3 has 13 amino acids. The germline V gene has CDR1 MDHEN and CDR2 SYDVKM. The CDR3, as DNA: TGTGCCAGCAGCCGACAGGGGAATCAGCCCCAGCATTTT. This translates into CASSRQGNQPQHF.

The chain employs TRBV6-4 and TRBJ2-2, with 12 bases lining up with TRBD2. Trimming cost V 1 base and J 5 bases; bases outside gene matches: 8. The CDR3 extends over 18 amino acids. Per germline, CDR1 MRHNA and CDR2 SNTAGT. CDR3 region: CASSDYPTSGRDTGELFF. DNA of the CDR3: TGTGCCAGCAGTGACTACCCGACTAGCGGGAGAGATACCGGGGAGCTGTTTTTT.

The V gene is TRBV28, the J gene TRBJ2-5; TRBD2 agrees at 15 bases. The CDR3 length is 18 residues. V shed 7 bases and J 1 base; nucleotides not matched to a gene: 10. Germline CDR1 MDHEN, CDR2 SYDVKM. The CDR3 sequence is CASTPPRTSGRAQETQYF. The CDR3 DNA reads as TGTGCCAGCACCCCCCCGAGGACTAGCGGGAGGGCCCAAGAGACCCAGTACTTC.

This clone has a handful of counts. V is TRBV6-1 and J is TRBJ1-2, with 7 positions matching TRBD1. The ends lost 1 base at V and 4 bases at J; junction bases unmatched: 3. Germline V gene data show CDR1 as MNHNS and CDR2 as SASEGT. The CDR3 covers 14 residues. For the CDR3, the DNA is TGTGCCAGCAGTGAAGAGGGACAGACCTATGGCTACACCTTC. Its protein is CASSEEGQTYGYTF.

Here the CDR3 DNA reads TGTGCCACCTTGGCAGGGAGAGCAACCTACGAGCAGTACTTC. Translated, it gives CATLAGRATYEQYF. The gene calls are TRBV28 and TRBJ2-7, with D tentatively TRBD1 or TRBD2 (5 bases each). Germline-derived CDR1 and CDR2 are MDHEN and SYDVKM. V shed 10 bases and J shed 2 bases, with 18 bases lying between them. This CDR3 comprises 14 residues.

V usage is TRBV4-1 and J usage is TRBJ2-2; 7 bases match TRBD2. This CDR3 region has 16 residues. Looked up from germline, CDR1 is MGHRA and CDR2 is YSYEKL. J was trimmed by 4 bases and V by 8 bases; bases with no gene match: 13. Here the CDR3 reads CASRERGEVRTGELFF. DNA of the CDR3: TGCGCCAGCCGGGAACGGGGGGAGGTCCGCACCGGGGAGCTGTTTTTT.